This T cell receptor beta chain was sequenced in a study of control samples from healthy donors and cancer patients. Repertoires were generated with immunoSEQ multiplex PCR, while TCRdb's copy carries only in-frame clones and drops some. Of more than 75,000 clones in the sample, 65% to 85% are singletons; the top ten hold 38%. This CDR3 has 17 amino acids. The germline CDR1 and CDR2 sequences are SGHRS and YFSETQ. Trimming took 4 bases from V and 4 from J, leaving 18 bases between them. The genes are TRBV5-1 and TRBJ1-6; perhaps TRBD1 as D (5 bases). Material: PBMCs. The origin of this receptor is a man in his 70s with lung cancer. CDR3: CASSPESWGDYNSPLHF. The CDR3 DNA follows: TGCGCCAGCAGCCCAGAATCGTGGGGCGATTATAATTCACCCCTCCACTTT.